This entry features one T cell receptor (beta chain) sequence. This entry belongs to a study of blood T cell repertoires in COVID-19. At the level of the study: In each case, the material was cDNA or gDNA derived from T cells, B-cell-depleted T cells, or PBMCs.

The method was immunoSEQ multiplex PCR; TCRdb's version includes in-frame clones alone and lacks a portion of them. Of around 150,000 clones listed, 70% to 80% are singletons. Germline values: CDR1 MRHNA, CDR2 SNTAGT. The length of the CDR3 is 16 residues. Trimming removed 7 bases from V and 3 bases from J; junction bases left unmatched: 13. The chain employs TRBV6-4 and TRBJ1-2; TRBD1 matches at 8 bases. The TCR originated in a woman older than 75 with active or convalescent COVID-19. The specimen was peripheral blood. The CDR3 region has the DNA TGTGCCAGCAAATCGACAGGGGCCGAGAGGGACTATGGCTACACCTTC. It encodes CASKSTGAERDYGYTF.